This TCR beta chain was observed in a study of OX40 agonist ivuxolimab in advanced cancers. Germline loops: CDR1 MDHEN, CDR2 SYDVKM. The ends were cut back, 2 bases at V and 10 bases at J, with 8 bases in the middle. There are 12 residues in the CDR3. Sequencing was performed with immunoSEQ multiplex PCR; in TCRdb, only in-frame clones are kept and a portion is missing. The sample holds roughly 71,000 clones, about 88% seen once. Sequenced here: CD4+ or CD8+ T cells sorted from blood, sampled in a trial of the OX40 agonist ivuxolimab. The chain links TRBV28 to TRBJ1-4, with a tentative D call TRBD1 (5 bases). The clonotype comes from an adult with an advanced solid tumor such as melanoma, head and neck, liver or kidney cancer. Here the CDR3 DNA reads TGTGCCAGCAGTTTAATGGGGGGAAAACTGTTTTTT. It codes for CASSLMGGKLFF.